Listed here are 14 T cell receptor beta chains from one sample, sequenced in a study of blood T cell repertoires in COVID-19. TCRdb's table, derived via immunoSEQ multiplex PCR, lists solely in-frame clones and lacks some. The table lists 150,000 to 200,000 clones, 80% to 90% of them singletons. Sequenced sample: peripheral blood. These receptors originate from a man between 35 and 55 years old with acute or convalescent COVID-19.

This chain links TRBV7-2 with TRBJ2-2; D is possibly TRBD1 (5 bases). The CDR3 is 15 residues long. Germline-derived CDR1 and CDR2 are SGHTA and FQGNSA. The V end lost 0 bases, the J end lost 0 bases, and 5 bases lay between the germline ends. The chain's CDR3 is CASSLARANTGELFF. For the CDR3, the DNA is TGTGCCAGCAGCTTAGCCAGGGCGAACACCGGGGAGCTGTTTTTT.

In DNA, the CDR3 is TGTGCCAGCAGCGTAGGAGGCGGGGGAGCCACTAGCACAGATACGCAGTATTTT. Protein product: CASSVGGGGATSTDTQYF. V is TRBV9 and J is TRBJ2-3, with TRBD2 identical over 7 bases. This CDR3 has 18 residues. Germline loops: CDR1 SGDLS, CDR2 YYNGEE. J lost 0 bases, V lost 0 bases, and 10 bases had no gene match.

The genes are TRBV12-5 and TRBJ1-2; 9 nucleotides line up with TRBD1. The CDR3 has 18 residues. The V and J ends lost 5 bases and 1 base, in that order; junction bases with no gene match: 14. CDR1 is LGHNT and CDR2 is FRNRAP in the germline V gene. In DNA, the CDR3 is TGTGCTAGTGGTCCCTCCTATGGGACAGGGTCAATTAACTATGGCTACACCTTC. Translating gives CASGPSYGTGSINYGYTF.

The rearrangement joins TRBV2 to TRBJ1-2, with 10 bases lining up with TRBD1. Germline V gives CDR1 SNHLY, CDR2 FYNNEI. The CDR3 runs 15 residues. J was trimmed by 7 bases and V by 2 bases; bases with no gene match: 7. The CDR3: CASSEWTGGFGGYTF. Here the CDR3 DNA reads TGTGCCAGCAGTGAATGGACAGGGGGGTTTGGTGGCTACACCTTC.

In its sample, this clone was seen a few times. The J gene is TRBJ1-1, the V gene TRBV7-9, with unresolved D. CDR3 size: 11 residues. Trimming pared 3 bases from V and 6 bases from J, leaving 5 bases between. Germline CDR1 is SEHNR and CDR2 is FQNEAQ (reference sequence). CDR3 sequence: CASSFGAEAFF. The CDR3 DNA reads TGTGCCAGCAGCTTCGGGGCTGAAGCTTTCTTT.

V gene TRBV2 combines with J gene TRBJ1-2; D uncertain. CDR1 is SNHLY, CDR2 FYNNEI, per germline. Trimming stripped 6 bases from V and 8 bases from J, with 19 bases between. The CDR3 consists of 14 residues. CDR3 in DNA: TGTGCCAGCAGAGCGGACCCCTACTTGGAGGGCTACACCTTC. It yields the protein CASRADPYLEGYTF.

The chain is built from TRBV2 and TRBJ1-2; D possibly corresponds to TRBD1 (5 bases). Trimming shortened V by 6 bases and J by 1 base, and 12 bases separated the two germline ends. The germline CDR1 and CDR2 sequences are SNHLY and FYNNEI. CDR3 length: 14 residues. The CDR3 DNA follows: TGTGCCAGCAGGGTGACAGAGATTAACTATGGCTACACCTTC. Its translation is CASRVTEINYGYTF.

V usage is TRBV19 and J usage is TRBJ1-5; no definite D call. V lost 1 base and J lost 5, with 9 bases in between. CDR1 and CDR2 from the germline V gene are LNHDA and SQIVND (reference sequence). This CDR3 has 14 amino acids. CDR3 protein: CASSIGGGHQPQHF. As DNA, the CDR3 is TGTGCCAGTAGTATAGGGGGAGGGCATCAGCCCCAGCATTTT.

This rearrangement joins TRBV19 to TRBJ1-5; D gene uncertain. CDR3 size: 14 residues. Germline V gene sequence: CDR1 LNHDA, CDR2 SQIVND (reference sequence). Trimming shortened V by 8 bases and J by 6 bases, and 17 bases separated the two germline ends. Here the CDR3 reads CASGQSGRIQPQHF. CDR3 in DNA: TGTGCCAGTGGCCAAAGCGGGAGGATTCAGCCCCAGCATTTT.

This clone was seen once. Here the CDR3 reads CASTPPGQVEAFF. DNA for the CDR3: TGTGCCAGCACTCCCCCGGGACAGGTCGAAGCTTTCTTT. The chain uses TRBV6-5 and TRBJ1-1; 8 bases are shared with TRBD1. Germline loops: CDR1 MNHEY, CDR2 SVGAGI. This CDR3 comprises 13 residues. Germline trimming cut 7 bases from V and 8 bases from J; bases unmatched to any gene: 9.

V and J are TRBV7-3 and TRBJ2-1; 10 bases match TRBD2. CDR1 and CDR2 from the germline V gene are SGHTA and FQGTGA. V was pared by 5 bases and J by 6 bases, with 13 bases of the junction left unmatched. The CDR3 contains 17 residues. The CDR3 reads CASSLGPLSGGANEQFF. In DNA, the CDR3 is TGTGCCAGCAGCCTGGGTCCCCTGAGCGGGGGGGCCAATGAGCAGTTCTTC. Together with reference TRBV7-3 and TRBJ2-1, the CDR3 gives the full variable domain: GAGVSQTPSNKVTEKGKYVELRCDPISGHTALYWYRQSLGQGPEFLIYFQGTGAADDSGLPNDRFFAVRPEGSVSTLKIQRTERGDSAVYLCASSLGPLSGGANEQFFGPGTRLTVL.

This clone was recorded once. V gene TRBV27 combines with J gene TRBJ1-1; no reliable D call. The CDR3 is 14 residues long. Germline assignment: CDR1 MNHEY and CDR2 SMNVEV (reference sequence). With 8 bases removed from V and 2 bases from J, the gap between germline ends came to 15 bases. Here the CDR3 reads CASSLSGSNTEAFF. CDR3 nucleotides: TGTGCCAGCTCCCTCTCCGGTTCTAACACTGAAGCTTTCTTT.

The genes are TRBV6-1 and TRBJ1-2, with D perhaps matching TRBD1 (5 bases). The germline V and J ends were trimmed by 6 bases and 5 bases, with 13 bases remaining between them. The CDR3 consists of 13 residues. Germline lookup yields CDR1 MNHNS and CDR2 SASEGT. The CDR3 loop is CASRTQGFYGYTF. The DNA of the CDR3 is TGTGCCAGCAGAACCCAGGGATTTTATGGCTACACCTTC.

The chain recombines TRBV2 with TRBJ1-1, with D possibly being TRBD1 (6 bases). The CDR3 contains 14 residues. Germline V gene sequence: CDR1 SNHLY, CDR2 FYNNEI. The V and J ends lost 7 bases and 4 bases respectively, with 16 bases between them. The CDR3 sequence: CASTDSSRGTEAFF. The CDR3 nucleotides read TGTGCCAGCACCGACTCGAGCAGGGGCACTGAAGCTTTCTTT. Full variable domain (missing parts from reference TRBV2 and TRBJ1-1): EPEVTQTPSHQVTQMGQEVILRCVPISNHLYFYWYRQILGQKVEFLVSFYNNEISEKSEIFDDQFSVERPDGSNFTLKIRSTKLEDSAMYFCASTDSSRGTEAFFGQGTRLTVV.